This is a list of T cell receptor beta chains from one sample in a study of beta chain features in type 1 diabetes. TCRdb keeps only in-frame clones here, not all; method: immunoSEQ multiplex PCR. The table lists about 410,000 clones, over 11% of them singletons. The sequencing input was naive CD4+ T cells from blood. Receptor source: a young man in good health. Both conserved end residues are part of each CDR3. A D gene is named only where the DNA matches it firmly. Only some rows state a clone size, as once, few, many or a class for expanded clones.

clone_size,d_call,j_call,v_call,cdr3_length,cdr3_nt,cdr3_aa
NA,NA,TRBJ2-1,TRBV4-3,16,TGCGCCAGCAGCCAGCCACAGGGTTCACTCTACAATGAGCAGTTCTTC,CASSQPQGSLYNEQFF
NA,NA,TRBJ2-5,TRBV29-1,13,TGCAGCCTGAGGGCGGGGAACCAAGAGACCCAGTACTTC,CSLRAGNQETQYF
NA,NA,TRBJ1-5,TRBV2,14,TGTGCCAGCAGTCAAGGACAGAAAAATCAGCCCCAGCATTTT,CASSQGQKNQPQHF
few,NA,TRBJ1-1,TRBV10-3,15,TGTGCCATCAGTGTCCGTTATGTGGAGGACACTGAAGCTTTCTTT,CAISVRYVEDTEAFF
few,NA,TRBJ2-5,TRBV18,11,TGTGCCAGCTCACACCAAGAGACCCAGTACTTC,CASSHQETQYF
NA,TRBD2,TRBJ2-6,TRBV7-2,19,TGTGCCAGCAGCTTAGGGGTTCTAGCGGGCGTCTCTGGGGCCAACGTCCTGACTTTC,CASSLGVLAGVSGANVLTF
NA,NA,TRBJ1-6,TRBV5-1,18,TGCGCCAGCAGCTTGGGGTCCGCGACCGCAGAATTTGATTCACCCCTCCACTTT,CASSLGSATAEFDSPLHF
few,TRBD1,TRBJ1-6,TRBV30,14,TGTGCCTGGACGAGGGGACAGGGGAATTCACCCCTCCACTTT,CAWTRGQGNSPLHF
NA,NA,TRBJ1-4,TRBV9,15,TGTGCCAGCAGCGTTTCAGCGGGGGCTTCGGAAAAACTGTTTTTT,CASSVSAGASEKLFF
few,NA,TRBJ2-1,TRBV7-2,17,TGTGCCAGCAGCCCCCAGGGGGCGGGGGTTTGGTACAATGAGCAGTTCTTC,CASSPQGAGVWYNEQFF
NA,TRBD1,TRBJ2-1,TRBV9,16,TGTGCCAGCAGCGTATCTGGGGACAGGGGATACAATGAGCAGTTCTTC,CASSVSGDRGYNEQFF
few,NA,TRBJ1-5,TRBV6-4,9,TGTGCCAGCCGTGACATGTCGCATTTT,CASRDMSHF
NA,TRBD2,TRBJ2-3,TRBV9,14,TGTGCCAGCAGCCCTACGGCGGGGGGAAATACGCAGTATTTT,CASSPTAGGNTQYF
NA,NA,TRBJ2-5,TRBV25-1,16,TGTGCCAGCAGTGAATGGTCCAGTGGGAGGCAAGAGACCCAGTACTTC,CASSEWSSGRQETQYF
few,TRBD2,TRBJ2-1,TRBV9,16,TGTGCCAGCAGCGTATCGAGCGGGGGAACCTACAATGAGCAGTTCTTC,CASSVSSGGTYNEQFF
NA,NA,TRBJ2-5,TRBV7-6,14,TGTGCCAGCAGCCCGACGACGCGGGCAGAGACCCAGTACTTC,CASSPTTRAETQYF
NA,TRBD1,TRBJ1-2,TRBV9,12,TGTGCCAGCAGCGGACGGACAGGGGTATCTTCCTTC,CASSGRTGVSSF
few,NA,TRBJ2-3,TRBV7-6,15,TGTGCCAGCAGCTTAGCGCGGGGGCCCACAGATACGCAGTATTTT,CASSLARGPTDTQYF
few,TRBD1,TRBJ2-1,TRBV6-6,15,TGTGCCAGCAGTTACGGGACAGGTACAGGGAATGAGCAGTTCTTC,CASSYGTGTGNEQFF
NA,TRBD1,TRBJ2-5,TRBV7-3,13,TGTGCCAGCAGCCCGGACAGGGCTGAGACCCAGTACTTC,CASSPDRAETQYF
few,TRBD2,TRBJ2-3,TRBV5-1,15,TGCGCCAGCAGCGTAGGAATGACTAGCAGGGATACGCAGTATTTT,CASSVGMTSRDTQYF
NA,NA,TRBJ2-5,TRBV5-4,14,TGTGCCAGCAGCTACCCCCAAAGGCAAGAGACCCAGTACTTC,CASSYPQRQETQYF
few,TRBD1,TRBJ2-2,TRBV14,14,TGTGCCAGCAGCCCCGGGACAGTGGGCGGGGAGCTGTTTTTT,CASSPGTVGGELFF
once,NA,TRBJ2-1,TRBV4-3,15,TGCGCCAGCAGCCAGGCAGGTAGTTCGTACAATGAGCAGTTCTTC,CASSQAGSSYNEQFF
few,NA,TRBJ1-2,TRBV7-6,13,TGTGCCAGCAGCTTAGGTACTCCCTATGGCTACACCTTC,CASSLGTPYGYTF
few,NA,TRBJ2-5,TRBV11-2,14,TGTGCCAGCAGCTTAGCGGGGGCACAAGAGACCCAGTACTTC,CASSLAGAQETQYF
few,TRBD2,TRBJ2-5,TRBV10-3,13,TGTGCCATCATGGGGCTAGCGGGGGGGCCTAAATACTTC,CAIMGLAGGPKYF
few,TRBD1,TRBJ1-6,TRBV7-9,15,TGTGCCAGCAGCAAACTCAGGGGGGATAATTCACCCCTCCACTTT,CASSKLRGDNSPLHF
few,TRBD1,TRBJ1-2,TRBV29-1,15,TGCAGCGTTGGAGACCTTGCGGGACAGGGAAGCGGCTACACCTTC,CSVGDLAGQGSGYTF
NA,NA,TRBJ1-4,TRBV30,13,TGTGCCTGGAGTACCGGGTTGAATGAAAAACTGTTTTTT,CAWSTGLNEKLFF
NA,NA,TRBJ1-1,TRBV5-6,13,TGTGCCAGCAGGGAAGGGGGTCGTACTGAAGCTTTCTTT,CASREGGRTEAFF
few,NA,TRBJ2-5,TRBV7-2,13,TGTGCCAGCAGCTTCGAGAGCTTGAAGACCCAGTACTTC,CASSFESLKTQYF
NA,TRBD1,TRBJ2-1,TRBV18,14,TGTGCCAGCTCGCCGACAGGGGTCAGCGATGAGCAGTTCTTC,CASSPTGVSDEQFF
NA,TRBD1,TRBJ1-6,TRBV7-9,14,TGTGCCAGCAGCTCGACAGGGAGGAATTCACCCCTCCACTTT,CASSSTGRNSPLHF
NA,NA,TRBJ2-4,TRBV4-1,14,TGCGCCAGCAGCCTCCCCGGGGGCAAAAACATTCAGTACTTC,CASSLPGGKNIQYF
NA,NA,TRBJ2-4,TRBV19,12,TGTGCCAGTAGTGGCAGTGTACTAATTCAGTACTTC,CASSGSVLIQYF
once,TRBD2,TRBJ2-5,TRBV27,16,TGTGCCAGCAGTCCCCTATTAGGGCGGGAGCAAGAGACCCAGTACTTC,CASSPLLGREQETQYF
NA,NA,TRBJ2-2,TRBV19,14,TGTGCCAGTAGTATTTTCCAGGGCCGCGGGGAGCTGTTTTTT,CASSIFQGRGELFF
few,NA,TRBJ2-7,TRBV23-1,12,TGCGCCAGCTCCTCCGGGAGCTACGAGCAGTACTTC,CASSSGSYEQYF
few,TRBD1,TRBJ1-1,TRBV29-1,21,TGCAGCGTCGCCAAGGCTGGGGCTTTAGGACAGGGGCCGTACATGAACACTGAAGCTTTCTTT,CSVAKAGALGQGPYMNTEAFF
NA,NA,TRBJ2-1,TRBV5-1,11,TGCGCCAGCAGCTTCTACAATGAGCAGTTCTTC,CASSFYNEQFF
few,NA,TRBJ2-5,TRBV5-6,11,TGTGCCAGCAGCTCCCTCGAGACCCAGTACTTC,CASSSLETQYF
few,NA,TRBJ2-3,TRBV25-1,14,TGTGCCAGCAGTTTTTGGTCTAGCACAGATACGCAGTATTTT,CASSFWSSTDTQYF
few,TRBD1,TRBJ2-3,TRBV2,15,TGTGCCAGCAGCCGACAGGGGCAGGGCACAGATACGCAGTATTTT,CASSRQGQGTDTQYF
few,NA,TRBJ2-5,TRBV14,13,TGTGCCAGCAGCAACAGGGTTCCAGAGACCCAGTACTTC,CASSNRVPETQYF